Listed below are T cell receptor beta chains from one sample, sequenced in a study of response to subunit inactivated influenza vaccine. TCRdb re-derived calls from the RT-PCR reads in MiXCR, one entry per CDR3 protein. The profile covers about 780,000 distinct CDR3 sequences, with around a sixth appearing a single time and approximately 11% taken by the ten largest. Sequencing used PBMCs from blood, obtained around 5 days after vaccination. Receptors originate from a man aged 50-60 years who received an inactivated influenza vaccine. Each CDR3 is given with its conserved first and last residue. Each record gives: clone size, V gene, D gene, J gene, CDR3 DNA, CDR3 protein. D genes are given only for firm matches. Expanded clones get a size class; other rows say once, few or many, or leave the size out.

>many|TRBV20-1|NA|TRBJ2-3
TGCAGTGCTAGAGGGGGGTCGACTAGCACAGATACGCAGTATTTT
CSARGGSTSTDTQYF
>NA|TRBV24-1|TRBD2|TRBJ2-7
TGTGCCACCAGTGTTGGGACTAGCGGGAGCTACGAGCAGTACTTC
CATSVGTSGSYEQYF
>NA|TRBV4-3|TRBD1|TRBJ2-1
TGCGCCAGCAGCCAAGATGGGACAGGGGGCAATGAGCAGTTCTTC
CASSQDGTGGNEQFF
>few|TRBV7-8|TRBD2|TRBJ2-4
TGTGCCAGCAGCCTCGGGACTAGCGGGAGTGGTTCCCTCAACATTCAGTACTTC
CASSLGTSGSGSLNIQYF
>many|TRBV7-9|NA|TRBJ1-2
TGTGCCAGCAGCTTAGGAACCGGGGCCTACCTTTATGGCTACACCTTC
CASSLGTGAYLYGYTF
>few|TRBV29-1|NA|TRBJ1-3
TGCAGCGTTGAGGAGGGTTCGGGAAACACCATATATTTT
CSVEEGSGNTIYF
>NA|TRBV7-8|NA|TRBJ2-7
TGTGCCAGCAGCTTAGATGGGGGGAGCGAGCAGTACTTC
CASSLDGGSEQYF
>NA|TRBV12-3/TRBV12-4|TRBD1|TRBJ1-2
TGTGCCAGCAGTACACAGGGGGGCGGCTACACCTTC
CASSTQGGGYTF
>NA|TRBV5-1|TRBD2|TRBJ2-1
TGCGCCAGCGCGTGGGAGGGTTACAATGAGCAGTTCTTC
CASAWEGYNEQFF
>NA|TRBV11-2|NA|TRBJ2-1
TGTGCCAGCAGCTTGCGGGACTTCTCCTACAATGAGCAGTTCTTC
CASSLRDFSYNEQFF
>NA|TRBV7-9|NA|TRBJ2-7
TGTGCCAGCAGCTTAGGTGGGGCGTGGGAGCAGTACTTC
CASSLGGAWEQYF
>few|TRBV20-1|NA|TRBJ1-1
TGCAGTGCTCTAGACCACCCTGAAGCTTTCTTT
CSALDHPEAFF
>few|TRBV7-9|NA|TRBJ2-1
TGTGCCAGCAGCCCAGCCAACTTACTCCTGTACAATGAGCAGTTCTTC
CASSPANLLLYNEQFF
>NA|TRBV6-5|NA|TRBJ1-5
TGTGCCAGCAGTTTCCAGGCAGGGGCGGCTCAGCCCCAGCATTTT
CASSFQAGAAQPQHF
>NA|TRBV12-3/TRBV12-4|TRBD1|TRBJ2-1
TGTGCCAGCAGTTCGTACAGGGGTGGCGATGAGCAGTTCTTC
CASSSYRGGDEQFF
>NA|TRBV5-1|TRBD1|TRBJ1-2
TGCGCCAGCAGCCCATCGACAGGGGGCGGCTATGGCTACACCTTC
CASSPSTGGGYGYTF
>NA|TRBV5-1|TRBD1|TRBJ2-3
TGCGCCAGCAACTTGGGACAGGGGCGAGATACGCAGTATTTT
CASNLGQGRDTQYF
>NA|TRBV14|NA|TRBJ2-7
TGTGCCAGCAGCACACAACCCAAATCGACAGGATCGCTCGAGCAGTACTTC
CASSTQPKSTGSLEQYF
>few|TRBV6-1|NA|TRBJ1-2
TGTGCCAGCAGTCCCTGGCACGACGGCTATGGCTACACCTTC
CASSPWHDGYGYTF
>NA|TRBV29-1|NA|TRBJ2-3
TGCAGCGTGAAATCCCGGACAACCGTCACAGATACGCAGTATTTT
CSVKSRTTVTDTQYF
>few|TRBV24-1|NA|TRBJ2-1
TGTGCCACCAGTGAATCCGGGCACAATGAGCAGTTCTTC
CATSESGHNEQFF
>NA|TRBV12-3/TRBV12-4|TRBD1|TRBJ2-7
TGTGCCAGCAGTTTCTTCGGACAGGGGGCGTACGAGCAGTACTTC
CASSFFGQGAYEQYF
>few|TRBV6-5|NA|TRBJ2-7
TGTGCCAGCAGTTACTGGGCAGACCGCGACGAGCAGTACTTC
CASSYWADRDEQYF
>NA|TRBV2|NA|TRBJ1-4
TGTGCCAGCAGAGGACAGAGTCTGATTGAAAAACTGTTTTTT
CASRGQSLIEKLFF
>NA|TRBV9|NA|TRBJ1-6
TGTGCCAGCAGCGTCGAGGGTTCACCCCTCCACTTT
CASSVEGSPLHF
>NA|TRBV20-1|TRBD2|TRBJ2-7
TGCAGTGCTGCCAGGCGGCTAGCGGGAGTTCGCGAGCAGTACTTC
CSAARRLAGVREQYF
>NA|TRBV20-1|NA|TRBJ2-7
TGCAGTGCTATTTCTTTACTGGGTAACTCCTACGAGCAGTACTTC
CSAISLLGNSYEQYF
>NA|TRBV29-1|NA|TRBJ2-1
TGCAGCGCTTCGGGGTCCGTTGAGCAGTTCTTC
CSASGSVEQFF
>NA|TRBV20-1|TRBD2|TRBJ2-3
TGCAGTGCTTGTCTTCCGGGACTAGCGTGGTATACGCAGTATTTT
CSACLPGLAWYTQYF
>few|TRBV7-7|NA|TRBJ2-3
TGTGCTAGCAGCTTAGCAGGAGGTGATTTCGATACGCAGTATTTT
CASSLAGGDFDTQYF
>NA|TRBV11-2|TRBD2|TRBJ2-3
TGTGCCAGCAGCTCCCCCCGGGCTAGCGGGAGGGGGACAGATACGCAGTATTTT
CASSSPRASGRGTDTQYF